The 5 T cell receptor beta chains in this list originate from one sample, sequenced in a study of blood T cell repertoires in COVID-19. TCRdb keeps only in-frame clones here, not all; method: immunoSEQ multiplex PCR. The top ten clones hold over 2.5% of a sample with roughly 190,000 clones, 80% to 85% of them seen once. The sample was peripheral blood. All receptors derive from a human donor with acute or convalescent COVID-19. The donor label of this sample is uncertain.

This chain uses TRBV5-1 with TRBJ2-7; TRBD2 might be the D (6 bases). The length of the CDR3 is 15 residues. CDR1 is SGHRS and CDR2 is YFSETQ in the germline V gene. V lost 6 bases to trimming and J lost 2 bases, with 18 bases between them. CDR3 in DNA: TGCGCCAGCACCCCTGGAGGGACTCGACCCTACGAGCAGTACTTC. It yields the protein CASTPGGTRPYEQYF. The variable domain in full, with the rest retrieved from reference TRBV5-1 and TRBJ2-7, is KAGVTQTPRYLIKTRGQQVTLSCSPISGHRSVSWYQQTPGQGLQFLFEYFSETQRNKGNFPGRFSGRQFSNSRSEMNVSTLELGDSALYLCASTPGGTRPYEQYFGPGTRLTVT.

This clone appeared a few times. The chain carries TRBV25-1 and TRBJ2-3; D is possibly TRBD2 (5 bases). Trimming stripped 8 bases from V and 1 base from J, with 16 bases between. The CDR3 loop spans 15 amino acids. Germline V gene data show CDR1 as MGHDK and CDR2 as SYGVNS. CDR3 nucleotide sequence: TGTGCCAGCTCTGCGGGCGGGCGGCGCACAGATACGCAGTATTTT. This gives the protein CASSAGGRRTDTQYF. Supplemented by reference TRBV25-1 and TRBJ2-3, the full variable domain reads EADIYQTPRYLVIGTGKKITLECSQTMGHDKMYWYQQDPGMELHLIHYSYGVNSTEKGDLSSESTVSRIRTEHFPLTLESARPSHTSQYLCASSAGGRRTDTQYFGPGTRLTVL.

This chain connects TRBV21-1 to TRBJ2-7; the DNA was not used to check the table's D call, TRBD1. TRBV21-1 is shown as a pseudogene. The CDR3 runs to 15 residues. The CDR3 loop is CASSKRDRGLFAQYF. DNA of the CDR3: TGTGCCAGCAGCAAACGGGACAGGGGGCTTTTCGCGCAGTACTTC.

This sequence joins TRBV6-5 and TRBJ1-2, with 10 bases aligning to TRBD1. CDR1 is MNHEY and CDR2 is SVGAGI in the germline V gene. Germline trimming cut 6 bases from V and 6 bases from J; bases unmatched to any gene: 4. CDR3 size: 13 residues. The CDR3 coding sequence is TGTGCCAGCAGGCGACAGGGGGCAAATGGCTACACCTTC. Protein sequence: CASRRQGANGYTF.

This rearrangement joins TRBV3-1 (or the pseudogene TRBV3-2) to TRBJ2-2, with 7 bases that match TRBD1. J lost 5 bases, V lost 4 bases, and 4 bases had no gene match. Germline V gene sequence: CDR1 LGHDT, CDR2 YNNKEL (reference sequence). The CDR3 runs to 14 residues. CDR3: CASSLGQLTGELFF. The CDR3 coding sequence is TGTGCCAGCAGCCTGGGACAGCTTACCGGGGAGCTGTTTTTT.